What follows describes a single T cell receptor (beta chain). Its cognate antigen is unknown. The data derive from a study of cytomegalovirus exposure and HLA in healthy donors. CDR3 size: 15 residues. The germline gives CDR1 MNHNS, CDR2 SASEGT. Trimming shortened V by 4 bases and J by 2 bases, and 9 bases separated the two germline ends. PCR employed 60 Vbeta and 13 Jbeta primers. Authors' processing steps: Counted up in a later analysis, unique TCR beta chains came to 65 million to 80 million, with about 9.9 million shared. Profiled with immunoSEQ multiplex PCR; TCRdb holds only in-frame clones, not every one. V, J and clone size reflect that table, while D and trimming were determined from the DNA. The sample yields around 67,000 clones, approximately 67% seen once. Overall study results and limits: It was in a later analysis that TCR association rates were seen to vary by HLA locus, highest for DRB1 and lowest for HLA-C. There were reportedly fewer N-insertions in an Asian-associated ancestry cluster than the approximately 670-donor mean, in a later analysis.

This clonotype originated in a woman aged 25-40 years in good health and CMV-seronegative. Sequenced: PBMCs. This chain links TRBV6-1 with TRBJ2-6, with a weak D call TRBD1 (5 bases). In DNA form, the CDR3 reads TGTGCCAGCAGTGTTTGGACAACTGGGGCCAACGTCCTGACTTTC. Its protein is CASSVWTTGANVLTF.